This T cell receptor (beta chain) was captured in a study of blood T cell repertoires in COVID-19. Study at large: Sites across the United States, Italy and Spain contributed samples from acute and convalescent COVID-19. PBMCs, B-cell-depleted T cells, or T cells were the source of the cDNA or gDNA that made up the material.

This CDR3 region has 16 residues. Per the germline V gene, CDR1 is SGHKS and CDR2 is YYEKEE (reference sequence). V lost 4 bases and J lost 1; bases outside the gene matches: 6. In the authors' workflow: Counts of nucleated cells, estimated from reference gene primer amplification, were obtained. Sequencing used immunoSEQ multiplex PCR; TCRdb keeps in-frame clones, though not all of them. V and J calls and clone size are copied from that table; D and trimming were computed from the DNA. The sample consists of about 150,000 clones, roughly 87% of them appearing once. The clonotype originates from a woman aged 60 to 75 with active or convalescent COVID-19. This rearrangement joins TRBV5-5 to TRBJ2-3; TRBD2 aligns across 10 bases. Sequencing was done on a sample of peripheral blood. The CDR3 spells CASSRDLAGGTDTQYF. CDR3 bases: TGTGCCAGCAGCCGGGACCTAGCGGGGGGCACAGATACGCAGTATTTT.